The entry below describes one T cell receptor (beta chain). The V and J ends lost 8 bases and 3 bases respectively, with 13 bases between them. The CDR3 runs to 13 residues. Germline CDR1 and CDR2: LNHNV and YYDKDF (reference sequence). This entry belongs to a study of shared clonotypes between healthy human individuals. It was CD45RO-negative cells, positively selected for CCR7, that made up naive CD8 cells, with terminally differentiated effector memory CD45RA+ cells excluded. The data were produced by immunoSEQ multiplex PCR, yet TCRdb's version contains in-frame clones alone and is incomplete. The data contain 560,000 or so clones, 90% to 97% of them seen just once; the ten biggest clones take up 0.095% to 0.13%.

The origin of this receptor is a woman aged 25 to 39 in good health. This chain links TRBV15 with TRBJ1-1; D is perhaps TRBD1 (6 bases). Sequencing used naive CD8+ T cells sorted from blood. DNA for the CDR3: TGTGCCACCGAGAAGGGGGAGGACACTGAAGCTTTCTTT. As protein: CATEKGEDTEAFF. Full variable domain (rest looked up from reference TRBV15 and TRBJ1-1): DAMVIQNPRYQVTQFGKPVTLSCSQTLNHNVMYWYQQKSSQAPKLLFHYYDKDFNNEADTPDNFQSRRPNTSFCFLDIRSPGLGDTAMYLCATEKGEDTEAFFGQGTRLTVV.